Listed here is a single T cell receptor beta chain. Its target antigen remains unknown. No qualities accompany the bases; no much larger clone lies one base away. This entry belongs to a study of T cells in localized non-small cell lung cancer (TCRdb year 2020). Regarding the complete study: The study analyzed T cell repertoires of about 230 early-stage NSCLC patients, comparing tumors and uninvolved tumor-adjacent lungs. All 250 or so NSCLC patients in the cohort were treatment-naive and had localized lung tumors that were resected. Of the NSCLC patients, roughly 130 were male and approximately 110 were female, and the mean age was approximately 66 years.

The paper's findings and limits, for the study overall: A median of approximately 50 of the top 100 tumor clones turned up in the paired uninvolved adjacent lung, and around 27 of those clones also ranked among the top 100 of that same adjacent lung. Higher T cell density in blood was associated with longer overall survival, whereas higher clonality in adjacent lung was associated with shorter survival. Because multi-region tumor sequencing was not done, intratumor heterogeneity could not be ruled out. Because of the exploratory design, TCR variables were selected using unadjusted p-values without false-discovery rate correction. Uninvolved tumor-adjacent lung showed the highest T cell clonality, higher than tumor, which suggests more focused antigenic responses in the uninvolved tumor-adjacent lung.

The immunoSEQ Assay was used to sequence TCR beta CDR3 regions from DNA. As for the original processing: To compute T cell density, TCR beta template counts were normalized to usable DNA, which was estimated by amplifying housekeeping genes. Richness was estimated using the preseqR package, with extrapolation to 400,000 templates for PBMC samples and to 120,000 templates for tissue samples. Clonality was taken to be one minus Pielou's evenness. Differential abundance testing on productive amino-acid clonotypes, with a minimum total count of 5 and an alpha of 0.1, was used to identify tissue-enriched TCRs. The Jaccard Index and the Morisita Overlap Index were used to quantify repertoire overlap between compartments. TCR beta CDR3s were clustered by GLIPH together with public tetramer-defined viral CDR3s, and at least three viral sequences plus V-gene enrichment were required for viral motifs. The source is immuneACCESS, and TCRdb retained only in-frame sequences with V and J called. Part of the clones is not carried over; for the studies checked, unresolved V genes explain less than half of this, and the remainder is unexplained. V and J calls plus clone size are reproduced from that table; the DNA served to infer D and trimming. This sample lists over 20,000 clones; 88% were detected once. Roughly 29% of the sample rests with the top ten.

Counted from cysteine to phenylalanine, this CDR3 has 13 amino acids. Only the CDR3 DNA is retained, 39 bases long and in frame from the first base. From the germline V gene (reference sequence), CDR1 is LNHNV and CDR2 is YYDKDF. Cut back by 0 bases and 4 bases, the V and J ends lie 4 bases apart. At diagnosis, tumor, uninvolved tumor-adjacent lung and peripheral blood were collected and then preserved as a mix of FFPE and fresh-frozen material. For TCR repertoire profiling, blood samples were analyzed as peripheral blood mononuclear cells. Here the chain combines TRBV15 and TRBJ1-5; no D gene can be assigned with confidence. This specimen consisted of peripheral blood mononuclear cells, obtained before any cancer treatment. The TCR comes from a male donor at least 60 years old with stage II lung adenocarcinoma. Here is the DNA: TGTGCCACCAGCAGAGACAGAAATCAGCCCCAGCATTTT. It specifies CATSRDRNQPQHF.